These 22 T cell receptor beta chains originate from one sample sequenced in a study of radiotherapy plus CTLA-4 blockade in lung cancer. Sequencing used immunoSEQ multiplex PCR; TCRdb keeps in-frame clones, though not all of them. The sample records roughly 92,000 clones, around 88% being singletons. Material: peripheral blood, obtained from a patient treated with radiotherapy plus ipilimumab. All receptors derive from a human donor with non-small cell lung cancer who had a partial response to radiotherapy plus ipilimumab.

J is TRBJ1-2 and V is TRBV25-1, with D unresolved. Germline CDR1 and CDR2: MGHDK and SYGVNS. The germline V and J ends were trimmed by 4 bases and 1 base, with 10 bases remaining between them. CDR3 length: 14 residues. The CDR3 sequence: CASSAPGGNYGYTF. The DNA for the CDR3 is TGTGCCAGCAGTGCGCCGGGAGGTAACTATGGCTACACCTTC.

This chain links TRBV11-3 with TRBJ2-5; D is undetermined. V was cut by 1 base and J by 3 bases, with 6 bases left in between. This CDR3 contains 13 residues. The germline gives CDR1 SGHNT, CDR2 YENEEA. CDR3 DNA sequence: TGTGCCAGCAGCTTAGCGCAGAAAGAGACCCAGTACTTC. This encodes CASSLAQKETQYF.

This clone was counted between two and nine times. A read error may account for a junction end that differs from germline. The rearrangement uses TRBV18 and TRBJ2-5; possible D gene TRBD2, 6 bases. This CDR3 has 13 residues. Germline loops: CDR1 KGHSH, CDR2 LQKENI. The CDR3: CASSPGLSPERDF. The CDR3, as DNA: TGTGCCAGCTCACCGGGACTTTCCCCCGAGAGAGACTTC. Together with reference TRBV18 and TRBJ2-5, the CDR3 gives the full variable domain: NAGVMQNPRHLVRRRGQEARLRCSPMKGHSHVYWYRQLPEEGLKFMVYLQKENIIDESGMPKERFSAEFPKEGPSILRIQQVVRGDSAAYFCASSPGLSPERDFGPGTRLLVL.

The gene calls are TRBV5-1 and TRBJ1-2; TRBD1 might be the D (5 bases). Looked up from germline, CDR1 is SGHRS and CDR2 is YFSETQ. The CDR3 runs to 16 residues. V was cut by 3 bases and J by 0 bases, with 15 bases left in between. The CDR3 here is CASSSNQGGANYGYTF. The CDR3 coding sequence is TGCGCCAGCAGCTCGAACCAGGGAGGAGCTAACTATGGCTACACCTTC.

This rearrangement joins TRBV7-8 to TRBJ1-4; D is unclear. Germline V gives CDR1 SGHVS, CDR2 FQNEAQ. The V and J ends lost 4 bases and 3 bases respectively, with 12 bases between them. This CDR3 has 15 residues. DNA of the CDR3: TGTGCCAGCAGCTCACGGGTGGGAGCTAATGAAAAACTGTTTTTT. This encodes CASSSRVGANEKLFF. Filled out from reference TRBV7-8 and TRBJ1-4, the complete variable domain reads GAGVSQSPRYKVAKRGQDVALRCDPISGHVSLFWYQQALGQGPEFLTYFQNEAQLDKSGLPSDRFFAERPEGSVSTLKIQRTQQEDSAVYLCASSSRVGANEKLFFGSGTQLSVL.

This chain connects TRBV5-6 to TRBJ2-7; 7 positions match TRBD1. Germline V gene data show CDR1 as SGHDT and CDR2 as YYEEEE. J lost 3 bases, V lost 0 bases, and 9 bases had no gene match. The CDR3 has 16 residues. CDR3 in amino acids: CASSLGDSRVFYEQYF. As DNA, the CDR3 is TGTGCCAGCAGCTTGGGGGACAGTCGCGTTTTCTACGAGCAGTACTTC.

The chain links TRBV6-5 to TRBJ1-5; 12 nucleotides align to TRBD1. The junction had 2 bases not matched to a gene; V was cut back by 5 bases and J by 6 bases. There are 14 residues in the CDR3. The germline V gene has CDR1 MNHEY and CDR2 SVGAGI. The CDR3 region is CASSGTGGIQPQHF. The CDR3 DNA reads as TGTGCCAGCAGTGGGACAGGGGGCATTCAGCCCCAGCATTTT.

The chain carries TRBV2 and TRBJ2-5; D possibly corresponds to TRBD2 (5 bases). Germline V CDR1 and CDR2: SNHLY, FYNNEI. Deletions cut 6 bases from V and 3 bases from J, with 14 bases between. The CDR3 has 14 amino acids. The CDR3 here is CASRARGWEETQYF. CDR3 coding DNA: TGTGCCAGCAGGGCAAGAGGGTGGGAAGAGACCCAGTACTTC.

The rearrangement joins TRBV28 to TRBJ2-5; D uncertain. CDR3 length equals 12 residues. In germline, CDR1 is MDHEN, CDR2 SYDVKM. V gave up 3 bases and J gave up 9 bases, with 11 bases separating them. The CDR3 nucleotides read TGTGCCAGCAGTTTCTATCAGGCCCCCCAGTACTTC. Its protein product is CASSFYQAPQYF.

The chain combines TRBV5-1 with TRBJ2-1, with D maybe TRBD1 (5 bases). The germline gives CDR1 SGHRS, CDR2 YFSETQ. V dropped 0 bases and J dropped 1 base, with 8 bases sitting between them. The CDR3 loop spans 15 amino acids. The CDR3 coding sequence is TGCGCCAGCAGCTTGGGACAGATATCCTACAATGAGCAGTTCTTC. Translating it yields CASSLGQISYNEQFF.

The rearrangement joins TRBV19 to TRBJ2-7, with 8 nucleotides matching TRBD2. From germline, CDR1 is LNHDA and CDR2 SQIVND (reference sequence). The CDR3 consists of 15 residues. Unmatched junction bases numbered 8, after V lost 4 bases and J lost 3 bases. The CDR3 coding sequence is TGTGCCAGTAGTAAGGGACTAGTACCTGGCTACGAGCAGTACTTC. Amino acid sequence: CASSKGLVPGYEQYF.

The chain recombines TRBV7-3 with TRBJ2-3; maybe TRBD2 (5 bases). The CDR3 extends over 15 amino acids. V was cut by 5 bases and J by 1 base, with 13 bases left in between. The V gene's germline CDR1 is SGHTA and CDR2 FQGTGA. The DNA for the CDR3 is TGTGCCAGCAGCAAGGGAGTGGCGGGCACAGATACGCAGTATTTT. Residues: CASSKGVAGTDTQYF.

J is TRBJ2-1 and V is TRBV15; 12 positions agree with TRBD2. The V gene end was trimmed by 5 bases and the J gene end by 5 bases; junction bases not matched to a gene: 19. The CDR3 totals 20 residues. From germline, CDR1 is LNHNV and CDR2 YYDKDF (reference sequence). The CDR3 is CATSGRLGDRLAGVHNEQFF. CDR3 in DNA: TGTGCCACCAGCGGGCGCCTCGGGGACAGACTAGCGGGAGTCCACAATGAGCAGTTCTTC.

This rearrangement joins TRBV27 to TRBJ1-2; 7 nucleotides match TRBD1. Germline assignment: CDR1 MNHEY and CDR2 SMNVEV (reference sequence). V was pared by 5 bases and J by 8 bases, with 8 bases of the junction left unmatched. The CDR3 sequence is 13 residues long. The CDR3 sequence is CASSAGTATGYTF. The CDR3 bases are TGTGCCAGCAGTGCCGGGACAGCCACCGGCTACACCTTC.

Of note for this clone: Other DNA sequences in the sample encode the same CDR3. The chain recombines TRBV18 with TRBJ2-5; the D gene is possibly TRBD1 (5 bases). The CDR3 spans 13 residues. V lost 3 bases, J lost 1 base, and 6 bases lay in between. From germline, CDR1 is KGHSH and CDR2 LQKENI. This CDR3 is CASSPTVQETQYF. In DNA form, the CDR3 reads TGTGCCAGCTCACCGACAGTCCAAGAGACCCAGTACTTC.

The V gene is TRBV27, the J gene TRBJ2-1; D may be TRBD2 (5 bases). Germline values: CDR1 MNHEY, CDR2 SMNVEV (reference sequence). This CDR3 spans 13 amino acids. Trimming left V 3 bases short and J 8 bases short, with 11 bases between. Here the CDR3 DNA reads TGTGCCAGCAGTTTCACTAGTGGGGATGAGCAGTTCTTC. Amino acids: CASSFTSGDEQFF.

The chain has TRBV11-2 and TRBJ1-1; TRBD1 might be the D (5 bases). From germline, CDR1 is SGHAT and CDR2 FQNNGV. This CDR3 is built from 15 residues. V lost 6 bases and J lost 4, with 18 bases in between. DNA of the CDR3: TGTGCCAGCAGAAGGCTGGGGGAGGGTAGCACTGAAGCTTTCTTT. Its protein is CASRRLGEGSTEAFF.

V is TRBV6-6 and J is TRBJ2-2, with a possible D match to TRBD2 (6 bases). The ends were cut back, 6 bases at V and 0 bases at J, with 11 bases in the middle. The CDR3 contains 15 residues. Germline CDR1 reads MNHNY; CDR2 reads SVGAGI (reference sequence). The CDR3 is CASSRAGANTGELFF. The CDR3 nucleotides read TGTGCCAGCAGCAGAGCGGGCGCGAACACCGGGGAGCTGTTTTTT.

This chain connects TRBV27 to TRBJ1-5, with no clear D. This CDR3 spans 14 amino acids. Trimming cost V 6 bases and J 4 bases, with 13 bases left between them. Germline CDR1 and CDR2: MNHEY and SMNVEV (reference sequence). CDR3 sequence: CASSYNSWNQPQHF. CDR3 coding DNA: TGTGCCAGCAGCTATAACAGTTGGAATCAGCCCCAGCATTTT.

The chain couples TRBV7-2 to TRBJ2-5; D may be TRBD2 (6 bases). The germline CDR1 and CDR2 sequences are SGHTA and FQGNSA. The CDR3 is made up of 14 amino acids. Trimming shortened V by 5 bases and J by 5 bases, and 15 bases separated the two germline ends. The CDR3 region is CASSRTGGWETQYF. The CDR3, as DNA: TGTGCCAGCAGCCGGACTGGGGGGTGGGAGACCCAGTACTTC.

The chain has TRBV5-4 and TRBJ2-2; weak D call: TRBD1 (5 bases). Germline lookup yields CDR1 SGHNT and CDR2 YYREEE (reference sequence). Trimming removed 3 bases from V and 0 bases from J, with 12 bases in between. CDR3 length equals 16 residues. This chain's CDR3 is CASSYGGQANTGELFF. CDR3 bases: TGTGCCAGCAGCTACGGCGGACAAGCGAACACCGGGGAGCTGTTTTTT.

The chain joins TRBV10-3 to TRBJ1-6; 7 nucleotides match TRBD1. V shed 0 bases, J shed 7 bases, and the junction held 0 bases outside the gene matches. Germline V CDR1 and CDR2: ENHRY, SYGVKD. The CDR3 contains 14 residues. The CDR3 region has the DNA TGTGCCATCAGTGAGTCGACAGGGAATTCACCCCTCCACTTT. Its protein is CAISESTGNSPLHF.